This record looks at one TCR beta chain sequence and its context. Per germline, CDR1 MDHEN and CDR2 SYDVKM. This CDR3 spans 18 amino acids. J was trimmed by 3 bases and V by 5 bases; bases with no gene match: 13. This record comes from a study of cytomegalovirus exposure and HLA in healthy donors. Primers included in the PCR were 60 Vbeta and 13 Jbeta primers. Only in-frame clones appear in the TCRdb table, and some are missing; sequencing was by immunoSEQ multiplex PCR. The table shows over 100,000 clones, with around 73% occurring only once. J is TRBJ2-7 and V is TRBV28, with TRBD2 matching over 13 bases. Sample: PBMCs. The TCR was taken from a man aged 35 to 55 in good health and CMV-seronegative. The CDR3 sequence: CASSTLVTSGGPFYEQYF. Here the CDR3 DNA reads TGTGCCAGCAGTACCCTCGTGACTAGCGGGGGGCCCTTCTACGAGCAGTACTTC.